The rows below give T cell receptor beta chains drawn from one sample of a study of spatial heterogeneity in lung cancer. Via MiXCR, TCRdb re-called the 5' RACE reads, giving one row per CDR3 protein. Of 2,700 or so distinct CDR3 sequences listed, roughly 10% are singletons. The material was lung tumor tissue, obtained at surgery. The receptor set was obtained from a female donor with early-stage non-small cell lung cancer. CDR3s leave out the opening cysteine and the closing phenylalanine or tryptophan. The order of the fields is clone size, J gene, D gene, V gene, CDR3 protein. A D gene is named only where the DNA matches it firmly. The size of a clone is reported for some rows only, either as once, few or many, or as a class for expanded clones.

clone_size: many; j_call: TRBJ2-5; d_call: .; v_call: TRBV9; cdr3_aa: ASSVALGDQATQY
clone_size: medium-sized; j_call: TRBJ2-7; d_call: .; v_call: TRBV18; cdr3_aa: ASTDTRWTSYEQY
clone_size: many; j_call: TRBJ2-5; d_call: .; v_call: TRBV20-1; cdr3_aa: SAIPAETQY
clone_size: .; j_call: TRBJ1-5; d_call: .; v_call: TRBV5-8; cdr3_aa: ASSPGRTSYSNQPQH
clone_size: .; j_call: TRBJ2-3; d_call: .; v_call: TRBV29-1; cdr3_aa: SVPLGVGGTDTQY
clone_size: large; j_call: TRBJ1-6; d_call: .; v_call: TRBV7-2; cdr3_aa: ASSPTGVTGSPLH
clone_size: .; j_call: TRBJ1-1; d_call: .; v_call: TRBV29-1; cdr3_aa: SVERDTEAF
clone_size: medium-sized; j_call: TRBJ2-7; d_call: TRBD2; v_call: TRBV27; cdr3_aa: ASSILAGGTTYEQY
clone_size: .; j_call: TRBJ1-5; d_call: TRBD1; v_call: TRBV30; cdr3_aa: AWSVGTGGGQPQH
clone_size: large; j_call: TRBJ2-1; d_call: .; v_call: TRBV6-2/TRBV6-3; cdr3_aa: ASRNYNEQF
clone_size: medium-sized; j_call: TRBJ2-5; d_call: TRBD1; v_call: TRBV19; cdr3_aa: ASKGAGETQY
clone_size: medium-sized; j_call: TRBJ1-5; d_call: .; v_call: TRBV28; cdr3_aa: ASQGVDSNQPQH
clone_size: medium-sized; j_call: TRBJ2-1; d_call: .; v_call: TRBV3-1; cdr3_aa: ASSQDPGSLEQF
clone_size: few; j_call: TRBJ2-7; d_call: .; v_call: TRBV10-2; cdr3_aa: ASSESLGQPSQY
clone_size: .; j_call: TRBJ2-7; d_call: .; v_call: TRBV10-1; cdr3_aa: ASSEDIRYEQY
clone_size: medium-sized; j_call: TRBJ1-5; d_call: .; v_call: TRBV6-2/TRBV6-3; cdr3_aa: ASSYPGQPQH
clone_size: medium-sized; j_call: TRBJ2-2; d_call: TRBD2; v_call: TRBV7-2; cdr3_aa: ASSLLAGVNTGELF
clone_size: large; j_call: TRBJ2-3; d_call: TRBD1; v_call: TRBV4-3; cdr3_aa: ASSQGRGRITDTQY
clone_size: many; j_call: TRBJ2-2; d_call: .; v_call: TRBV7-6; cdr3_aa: ASSPNSVSGELF
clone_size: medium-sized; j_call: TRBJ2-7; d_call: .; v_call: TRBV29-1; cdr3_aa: SVGTLSYEQY
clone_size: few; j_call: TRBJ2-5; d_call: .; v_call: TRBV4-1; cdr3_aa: ASSQDLRRGSETQY
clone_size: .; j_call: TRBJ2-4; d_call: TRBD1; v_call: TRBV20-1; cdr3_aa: SALQGRRDIQY
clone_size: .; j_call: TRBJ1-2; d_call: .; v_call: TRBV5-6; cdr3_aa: ASSRGRGYGYT
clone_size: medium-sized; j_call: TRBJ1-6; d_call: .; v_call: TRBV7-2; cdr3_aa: ASSLQGPLDSPLH
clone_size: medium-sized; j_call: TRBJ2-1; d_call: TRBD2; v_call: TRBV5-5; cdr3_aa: ASSFPWTSGLDEQF
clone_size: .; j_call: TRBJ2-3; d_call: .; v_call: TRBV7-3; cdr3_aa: ASSLSVGDTQY
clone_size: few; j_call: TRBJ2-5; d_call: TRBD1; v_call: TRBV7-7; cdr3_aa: ASRDRGETQY
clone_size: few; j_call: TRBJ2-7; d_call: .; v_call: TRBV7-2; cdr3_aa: ASQQGPSSYEQY
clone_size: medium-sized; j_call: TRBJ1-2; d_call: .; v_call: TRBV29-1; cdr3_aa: SVEDWFSGRVVGYGYT
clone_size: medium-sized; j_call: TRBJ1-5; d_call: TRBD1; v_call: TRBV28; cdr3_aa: ASIGGQGNQPQH
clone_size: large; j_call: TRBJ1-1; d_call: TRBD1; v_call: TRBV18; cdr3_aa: ASSQGAFSEAF
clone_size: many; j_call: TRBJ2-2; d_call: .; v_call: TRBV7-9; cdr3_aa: ASSLGGTGELF
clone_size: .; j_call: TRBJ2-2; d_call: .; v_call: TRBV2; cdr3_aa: ASKGEWATGELF
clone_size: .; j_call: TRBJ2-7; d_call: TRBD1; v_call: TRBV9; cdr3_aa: ASSGGQGQSREQY
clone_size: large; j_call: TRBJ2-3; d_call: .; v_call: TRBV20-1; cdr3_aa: SASSLGPRDTQY
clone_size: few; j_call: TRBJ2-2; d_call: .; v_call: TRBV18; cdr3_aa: ASSPQGALAGELF
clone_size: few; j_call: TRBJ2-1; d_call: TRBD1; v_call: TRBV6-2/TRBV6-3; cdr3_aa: ASSLQGSSYNEQF